Each of the 24 T cell receptor beta chains below was sequenced from the same sample in a study of regulatory T cells in long-lasting Graves disease. Time point here: newly diagnosed GD, antithyroid drugs for less than 3 months. Making the TCR library involved RNA that had been extracted from PBMCs. Sequencing libraries for TCR beta were prepared with iRepertoire HTBI primers and Arm-PCR of CDR3 regions. MiXCR, applied by TCRdb to the multiplex PCR reads, yields one record per CDR3 protein. The sample includes around 480,000 distinct CDR3 sequences, roughly a sixth of them seen just once. The data also belong to a second study, concerning T cells in Graves' hyperthyroidism and ophthalmopathy.

This sample comprised peripheral blood mononuclear cells (PBMCs), obtained at new diagnosis, from a patient treated with antithyroid drugs. The receptors come from a woman aged 35-65 years with Graves disease.

This clonotype was recorded a few times. V usage is TRBV6-1 and J usage is TRBJ1-2; D unresolved. From germline, CDR1 is MNHNS and CDR2 SASEGT. Trimming pared 4 bases from V and 8 bases from J, leaving 14 bases between. The CDR3 extends over 13 amino acids. The CDR3 nucleotides read TGTGCCAGCAGTGCCCGGGCCTCCCAGGGCTACACCTTC. Encoded protein: CASSARASQGYTF.

This clonotype was seen ten or more times. Here the CDR3 DNA reads TGTGCCAGCAGCTTAGGGGAAGCGGGGGGGCAGTTCTTC. Amino acids: CASSLGEAGGQFF. V usage is TRBV7-2 and J usage is TRBJ2-1, with 9 bases aligning to TRBD2. CDR1 is SGHTA, CDR2 FQGNSA, per germline. The J segment lost 12 bases and the V segment lost 1 base, leaving 4 bases of the junction unmatched. The CDR3 totals 13 residues.

This clonotype showed up many times. The chain uses TRBV30 and TRBJ1-2; a possible D gene is TRBD1 (5 bases). V shed 0 bases and J shed 7 bases, with 12 bases lying between them. Germline assignment: CDR1 GTSNPN and CDR2 SVGIG (reference sequence). The CDR3 totals 13 residues. CDR3 amino acids: CAWSVLGAAGYTF. Here the CDR3 DNA reads TGTGCCTGGAGTGTACTTGGGGCAGCTGGCTACACCTTC.

This clonotype was seen repeatedly, ten times or more. The CDR3 protein is CASSLLAGGTPSTDTQYF. For the CDR3, the DNA is TGTGCCAGTAGTTTACTAGCGGGGGGAACACCTAGCACAGATACGCAGTATTTT. The rearrangement uses TRBV19 and TRBJ2-3; 12 bases agree with TRBD2. The CDR3 is made up of 18 amino acids. Germline CDR1 and CDR2: LNHDA and SQIVND (reference sequence). Losses at the gene ends were 5 bases for V and 0 bases for J; bases not matched to a gene: 9.

This clonotype is a singleton in its sample. A far larger clone is a single base away, which makes a read error likely. This sequence joins TRBV27 and TRBJ1-1; no clear D gene. V was clipped by 1 base and J by 1 base, with 4 bases between them. The CDR3 covers 13 residues. CDR1 is MNHEY, CDR2 SMNVEV, per germline (reference sequence). The CDR3 region has the DNA TGTGCCAGCAGTTTATGGTGGAACACTGAAGCTTTCTTT. It codes for CASSLWWNTEAFF.

The sample holds a few counts of this clonotype. The germline gene is not matched at one end of the junction; a read error may be the cause. This chain uses TRBV5-1 with TRBJ1-2; D unclear. The germline gives CDR1 SGHRS, CDR2 YFSETQ. The CDR3 is 14 amino acids. The CDR3 loop reads CASSLEPAGDGYAF. The CDR3 nucleotides are TGCGCCAGCAGCTTGGAACCGGCGGGTGATGGCTACGCCTTC.

This clonotype has only a few counts. The V and J genes are TRBV25-1 and TRBJ1-4; TRBD1 aligns across 7 bases. The CDR3 is made up of 14 amino acids. J was trimmed by 7 bases and V by 6 bases; bases with no gene match: 8. Germline V CDR1 and CDR2: MGHDK, SYGVNS. CDR3 sequence reads: CASSNTGEAEKLFF. Written as DNA, the CDR3 is TGTGCCAGCAGCAATACAGGGGAAGCTGAAAAACTGTTTTTT. Complete variable domain (other parts from reference TRBV25-1 and TRBJ1-4): EADIYQTPRYLVIGTGKKITLECSQTMGHDKMYWYQQDPGMELHLIHYSYGVNSTEKGDLSSESTVSRIRTEHFPLTLESARPSHTSQYLCASSNTGEAEKLFFGSGTQLSVL.

This chain uses TRBV11-2 with TRBJ1-2; 9 nucleotides align to TRBD1. Per the germline V gene, CDR1 is SGHAT and CDR2 is FQNNGV. The CDR3 spans 16 residues. J was trimmed by 8 bases and V by 1 base; bases with no gene match: 11. The CDR3 region is CASSLAPGTGSRGYTF. Written as DNA, the CDR3 is TGTGCCAGCAGCTTAGCCCCCGGGACAGGGAGTAGAGGCTACACCTTC. Together with reference TRBV11-2 and TRBJ1-2, the CDR3 gives the full variable domain: EAGVAQSPRYKIIEKRQSVAFWCNPISGHATLYWYQQILGQGPKLLIQFQNNGVVDDSQLPKDRFSAERLKGVDSTLKIQPAKLEDSAVYLCASSLAPGTGSRGYTFGSGTRLTVV.

This clonotype is a singleton in its sample. A single base is all that separates this from a far larger clone, so a read error is likely. V usage is TRBV11-3 and J usage is TRBJ2-5; possibly TRBD2 for D (5 bases). Matching the DNA end better, TRBJ2-1 makes the J call doubtful. The CDR3 length is 17 residues. Germline V lookup: CDR1 SGHNT, CDR2 YENEEA. The CDR3 here is CASSLDFSGSAVGEQFF. In DNA, the CDR3 is TGTGCCAGCAGCTTAGATTTTTCGGGAAGTGCGGTTGGTGAGCAGTTCTTC.

This sequence joins TRBV29-1 and TRBJ1-1; D gene uncertain. This CDR3 region has 8 residues. Germline assignment: CDR1 SQVTM and CDR2 ANQGSEA. The ends were cut back, 4 bases at V and 10 bases at J, with 4 bases in the middle. The CDR3 is CSVGRAFF. In DNA, the CDR3 is TGCAGCGTTGGCAGAGCTTTCTTT.

The chain employs TRBV4-2 and TRBJ1-5, with TRBD1 matching over 8 bases. The CDR3 runs to 16 residues. V lost 4 bases to trimming and J lost 2 bases; unmatched junction nucleotides: 7. Germline CDR1 and CDR2: LGHNA and YNFKEQ. This CDR3 is CASSPADRAGNQPQHF. CDR3 bases: TGTGCCAGCAGCCCTGCGGACAGGGCAGGCAATCAGCCCCAGCATTTT.

This clonotype was detected ten times or more. This chain joins TRBV18 and TRBJ2-1, with 7 nucleotides matching TRBD2. Trimming cost V 2 bases and J 1 base; bases outside gene matches: 5. The CDR3 covers 16 residues. Germline V gene sequence: CDR1 KGHSH, CDR2 LQKENI. The CDR3 DNA reads TGTGCCAGCTCACCAGGATCGGGGGGTTCCTACAATGAGCAGTTCTTC. Its translation: CASSPGSGGSYNEQFF.

The rearrangement links TRBV6-5 to TRBJ1-4; 10 nucleotides align to TRBD1. From germline, CDR1 is MNHEY and CDR2 SVGAGI. The ends lost 4 bases at V and 8 bases at J; junction bases unmatched: 10. The CDR3 has 16 amino acids. The CDR3: CASSSPTGGLEEKLFF. In DNA, the CDR3 is TGTGCCAGCAGTTCCCCGACAGGGGGCTTGGAGGAAAAACTGTTTTTT.

This clonotype occurred many times. This chain joins TRBV11-2 and TRBJ2-7, with D perhaps TRBD1 (6 bases). CDR1 is SGHAT, CDR2 FQNNGV, per germline. This CDR3 is 17 amino acids long. V dropped 4 bases and J dropped 0 bases, with 19 bases sitting between them. Here the CDR3 reads CASSSPGTRGSSYEQYF. The CDR3 bases are TGTGCCAGCAGCTCCCCGGGGACACGCGGTAGCTCCTACGAGCAGTACTTC.

V is TRBV30 and J is TRBJ1-6; 9 positions match TRBD1. Germline CDR1 and CDR2: GTSNPN and SVGIG (reference sequence). The V gene end was trimmed by 0 bases and the J gene end by 9 bases; junction bases not matched to a gene: 6. The CDR3 consists of 15 residues. The CDR3 DNA reads TGTGCCTGGAGTGTGCCCGGACAGGGGAGTTCACCCCTCCACTTT. Amino acids: CAWSVPGQGSSPLHF. The full variable domain, completed using reference TRBV30 and TRBJ1-6, is SQTIHQWPATLVQPVGSPLSLECTVEGTSNPNLYWYRQAAGRGLQLLFYSVGIGQISSEVPQNLSASRPQDRQFILSSKKLLLSDSGFYLCAWSVPGQGSSPLHFGNGTRLTVT.

This clonotype was recorded many times. This chain links TRBV6-1 with TRBJ1-1; D is possibly TRBD1 (6 bases). Trimming removed 7 bases from V and 1 base from J, with 19 bases in between. The CDR3 covers 16 residues. The germline V gene encodes CDR1 MNHNS and CDR2 SASEGT. CDR3 sequence (DNA): TGTGCCAGCATCAAAGGCTGGGGGGCGGGGAACACTGAAGCTTTCTTT. This translates into CASIKGWGAGNTEAFF.

The chain joins TRBV12-3 or TRBV12-4 to TRBJ1-5; no reliable D call. CDR3 length: 13 residues. Between the trimmed V and J ends, which lost 7 bases and 4 bases, there was a span of 11 bases. The CDR3: CASTPRVNQPQHF. The CDR3 region has the DNA TGTGCCAGCACCCCACGGGTTAATCAGCCCCAGCATTTT.

This clonotype showed up just once. The junction and the germline gene differ at one end; a read error may be behind it. The chain has TRBV11-3 and TRBJ2-5, with 7 bases matching TRBD1. The CDR3 runs 16 residues. Germline-derived CDR1 and CDR2 are SGHNT and YENEEA. CDR3: CASSWGQSGQKETQHF. CDR3 coding DNA: TGTGCCAGCAGCTGGGGACAGTCGGGACAGAAAGAGACCCAGCACTTC.

The chain recombines TRBV20-1 with TRBJ1-6; D unclear. V was cut by 3 bases and J by 4 bases, with 22 bases left in between. The CDR3 is 18 residues long. Germline CDR1 reads DFQATT; CDR2 reads SNEGSKA (reference sequence). CDR3 protein: CSARHAGGRFSYNSPLHF. The CDR3 DNA follows: TGCAGTGCTAGGCACGCCGGCGGAAGATTTAGTTATAATTCACCCCTCCACTTT.

V gene TRBV2 combines with J gene TRBJ2-2, with D uncertain. V lost 9 bases, J lost 5 bases, and 13 bases lay in between. Per germline, CDR1 SNHLY and CDR2 FYNNEI. This CDR3 contains 13 residues. The CDR3 here is CASSPQETGELFF. The CDR3 DNA is TGTGCCAGTAGCCCTCAGGAGACCGGGGAGCTGTTTTTT.

This clonotype has a count of ten or more. The chain has TRBV6-5 and TRBJ1-2; no definite D call. There are 13 residues in the CDR3. Per the germline V gene, CDR1 is MNHEY and CDR2 is SVGAGI. V dropped 3 bases and J dropped 8 bases, with 13 bases sitting between them. CDR3 nucleotide sequence: TGTGCCAGCAGTTATGGAACAAGCTTGGGCTACACCTTC. It is translated as CASSYGTSLGYTF.

This clonotype was counted between two and nine times. This rearrangement joins TRBV6-5 to TRBJ2-5, with D tentatively TRBD1 (5 bases). The CDR3 runs to 14 residues. Trimming shortened V by 0 bases and J by 4 bases, and 9 bases separated the two germline ends. In germline, CDR1 is MNHEY, CDR2 SVGAGI. CDR3 in DNA: TGTGCCAGCAGTTACTCGGCCAGGGCAGAGACCCAGTACTTC. Encoded protein: CASSYSARAETQYF.

This clonotype was observed at least ten times. The rearrangement links TRBV20-1 to TRBJ2-3, with 9 bases identical to TRBD2. Germline V gene data show CDR1 as DFQATT and CDR2 as SNEGSKA (reference sequence). The ends lost 1 base at V and 4 bases at J; junction bases unmatched: 6. The CDR3 contains 15 residues. The CDR3 loop reads CSARVGGGAADTQYF. CDR3 DNA: TGCAGTGCTAGAGTGGGCGGGGGGGCGGCAGATACGCAGTATTTT.

In its sample, this clonotype was seen many times. In nucleotides, the CDR3 is TGTGCCAGCAGGACGAGTGGGGGTCTTTATGGCTACACCTTC. It codes for CASRTSGGLYGYTF. The chain carries TRBV2 and TRBJ1-2; a weak D match, TRBD1 (5 bases). The germline V and J ends were trimmed by 6 bases and 5 bases, with 16 bases remaining between them. Germline assignment: CDR1 SNHLY and CDR2 FYNNEI. The CDR3 has 14 amino acids.